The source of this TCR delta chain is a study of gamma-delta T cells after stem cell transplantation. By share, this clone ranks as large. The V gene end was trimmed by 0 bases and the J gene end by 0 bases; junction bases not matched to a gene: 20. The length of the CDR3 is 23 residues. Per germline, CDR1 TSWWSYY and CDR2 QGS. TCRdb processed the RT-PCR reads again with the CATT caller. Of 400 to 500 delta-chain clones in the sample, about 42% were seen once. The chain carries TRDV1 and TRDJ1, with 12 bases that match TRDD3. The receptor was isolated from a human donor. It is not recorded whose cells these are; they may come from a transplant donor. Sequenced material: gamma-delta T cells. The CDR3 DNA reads TGTGCTCTTGGGGAACTGGTGCCTTCCTTCTTACTGGGGGATACCGCGTACACCGATAAACTCATCTTT. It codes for CALGELVPSFLLGDTAYTDKLIF.